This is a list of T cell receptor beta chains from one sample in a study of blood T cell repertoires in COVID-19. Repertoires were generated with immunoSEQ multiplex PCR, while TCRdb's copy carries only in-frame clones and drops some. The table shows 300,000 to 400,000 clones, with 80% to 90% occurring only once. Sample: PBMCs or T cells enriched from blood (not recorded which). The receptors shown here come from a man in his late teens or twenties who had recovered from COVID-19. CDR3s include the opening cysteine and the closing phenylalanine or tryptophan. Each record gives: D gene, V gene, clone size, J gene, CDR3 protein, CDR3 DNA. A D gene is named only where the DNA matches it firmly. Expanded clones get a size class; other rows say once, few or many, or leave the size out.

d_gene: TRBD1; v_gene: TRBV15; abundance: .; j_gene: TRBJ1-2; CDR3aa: CATSRQGGGGGYTF; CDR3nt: TGTGCCACCAGCAGGCAGGGGGGAGGAGGTGGCTACACCTTC
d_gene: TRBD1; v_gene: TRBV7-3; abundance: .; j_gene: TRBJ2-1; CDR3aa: CASSLTGRGREQFF; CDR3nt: TGTGCCAGCAGCTTAACAGGCAGGGGGCGAGAGCAGTTCTTC
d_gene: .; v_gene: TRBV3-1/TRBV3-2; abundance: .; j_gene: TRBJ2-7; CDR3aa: CASSQGPSIYEQYF; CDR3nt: TGTGCCAGCAGCCAAGGGCCTTCAATATACGAGCAGTACTTC
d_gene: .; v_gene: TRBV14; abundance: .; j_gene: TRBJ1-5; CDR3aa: CASLTARRDLRADQPQHF; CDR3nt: TGTGCCAGCTTAACAGCTCGGCGGGATCTCAGGGCAGATCAGCCCCAGCATTTT
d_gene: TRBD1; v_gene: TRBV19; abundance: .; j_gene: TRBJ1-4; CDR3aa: CASTEKGAGNEKLFF; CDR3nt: TGTGCCAGTACCGAGAAGGGGGCGGGAAATGAAAAACTGTTTTTT
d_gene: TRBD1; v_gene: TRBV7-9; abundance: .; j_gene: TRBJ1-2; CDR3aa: CASSWTGTAVRGYTF; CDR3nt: TGTGCCAGCAGCTGGACCGGGACAGCGGTAAGAGGCTACACCTTC
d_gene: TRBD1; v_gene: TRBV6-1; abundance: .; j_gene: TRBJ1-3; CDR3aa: CASSGDSSGNTIYF; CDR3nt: TGTGCCAGCAGTGGGGACAGCTCTGGAAACACCATATATTTT
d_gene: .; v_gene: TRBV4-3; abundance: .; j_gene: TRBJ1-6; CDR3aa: CASSQVSRDYNSPLHF; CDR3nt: TGCGCCAGCAGCCAAGTCTCTCGAGACTATAATTCACCCCTCCACTTT
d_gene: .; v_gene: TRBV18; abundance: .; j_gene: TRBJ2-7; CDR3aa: CASSSQEYEQYF; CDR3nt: TGTGCCAGCTCATCTCAGGAATACGAGCAGTACTTC
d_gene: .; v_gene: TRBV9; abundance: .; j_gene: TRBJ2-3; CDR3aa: CASSTRGYGTDTQYF; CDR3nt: TGTGCCAGCAGCACCCGGGGTTACGGCACAGATACGCAGTATTTT
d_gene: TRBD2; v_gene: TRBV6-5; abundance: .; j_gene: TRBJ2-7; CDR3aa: CASSTSLAGVSEQYF; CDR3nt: TGTGCCAGCAGTACGTCACTAGCGGGAGTGAGCGAGCAGTACTTC
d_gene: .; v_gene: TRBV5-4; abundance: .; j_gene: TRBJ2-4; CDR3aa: CASSLSGAKNIQYF; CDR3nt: TGTGCCAGCAGCTTAAGCGGTGCCAAAAACATTCAGTACTTC
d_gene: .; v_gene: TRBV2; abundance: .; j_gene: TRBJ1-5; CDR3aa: CASSVEGADQPQHF; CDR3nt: TGTGCCAGCAGTGTAGAAGGGGCGGACCAGCCCCAGCATTTT
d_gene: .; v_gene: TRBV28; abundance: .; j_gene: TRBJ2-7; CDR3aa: CASTQGAAYEQYF; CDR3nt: TGTGCCAGCACCCAAGGGGCAGCCTACGAGCAGTACTTC
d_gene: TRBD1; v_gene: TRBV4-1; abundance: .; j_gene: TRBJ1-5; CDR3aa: CASSQVQGNNQPQHF; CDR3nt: TGCGCCAGCAGCCAAGTACAGGGGAACAATCAGCCCCAGCATTTT
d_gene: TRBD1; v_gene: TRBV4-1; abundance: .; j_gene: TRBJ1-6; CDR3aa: CASSQETDRGFSPLHF; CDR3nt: TGCGCCAGCAGCCAAGAAACCGACAGGGGATTCTCACCCCTCCACTTT
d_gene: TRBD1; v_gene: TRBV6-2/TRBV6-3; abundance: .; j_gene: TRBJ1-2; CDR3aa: CASSPPGQGYYGYTF; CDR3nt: TGTGCCAGCAGTCCACCGGGACAGGGATACTATGGCTACACCTTC
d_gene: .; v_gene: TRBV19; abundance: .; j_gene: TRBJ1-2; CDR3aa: CASSTPGRDTANYGYTF; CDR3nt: TGTGCCAGTAGCACCCCGGGTAGGGACACCGCTAACTATGGCTACACCTTC
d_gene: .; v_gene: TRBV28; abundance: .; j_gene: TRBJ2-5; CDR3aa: CASSLNGGWRETQYF; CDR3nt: TGTGCCAGCAGTTTAAATGGAGGGTGGCGAGAGACCCAGTACTTC
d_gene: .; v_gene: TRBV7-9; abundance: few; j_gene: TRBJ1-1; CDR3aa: CASSSQTEAFF; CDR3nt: TGTGCCAGCTCCTCTCAGACTGAAGCTTTCTTT
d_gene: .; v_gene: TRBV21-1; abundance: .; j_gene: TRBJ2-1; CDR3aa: CASSKGRDTRTDEQFF; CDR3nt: TGTGCCAGCAGCAAAGGCCGGGACACCAGGACCGATGAGCAGTTCTTC
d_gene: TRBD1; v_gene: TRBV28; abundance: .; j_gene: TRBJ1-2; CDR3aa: CASSSFSGSGGYGYTF; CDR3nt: TGTGCCAGCAGTTCTTTCTCGGGGTCAGGGGGCTATGGCTACACCTTC
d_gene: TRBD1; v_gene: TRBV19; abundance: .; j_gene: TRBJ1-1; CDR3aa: CASSIDDEGARAEAFF; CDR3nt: TGTGCCAGTAGTATAGACGACGAGGGGGCGCGGGCTGAAGCTTTCTTT
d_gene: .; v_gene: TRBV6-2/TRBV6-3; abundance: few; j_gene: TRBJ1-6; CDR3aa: CASSYRQGNSPLHF; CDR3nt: TGTGCCAGCAGTTACCGGCAGGGGAATTCACCCCTCCACTTT
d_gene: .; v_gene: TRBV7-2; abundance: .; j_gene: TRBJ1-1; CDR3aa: CASSQHQNTEAFF; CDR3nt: TGTGCCAGCAGTCAACACCAGAACACTGAAGCTTTCTTT
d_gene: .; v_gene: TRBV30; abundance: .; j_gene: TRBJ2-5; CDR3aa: CAWSVPLDRYQETQYF; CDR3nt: TGTGCCTGGAGTGTACCCCTTGACAGATACCAAGAGACCCAGTACTTC
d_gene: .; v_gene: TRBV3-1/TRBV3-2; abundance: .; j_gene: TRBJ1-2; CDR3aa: CASSPGHLRASNYGYTF; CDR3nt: TGTGCCAGCAGCCCGGGACATTTGAGGGCATCTAACTATGGCTACACCTTC
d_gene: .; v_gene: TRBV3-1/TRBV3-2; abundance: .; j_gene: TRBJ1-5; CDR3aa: CASSQDGAPWYQPQHF; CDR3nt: TGTGCCAGCAGCCAAGATGGGGCCCCATGGTATCAGCCCCAGCATTTT
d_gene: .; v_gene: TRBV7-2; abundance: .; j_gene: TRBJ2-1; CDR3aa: CASSFPGYNEQFF; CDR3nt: TGTGCCAGCAGCTTTCCAGGTTACAATGAGCAGTTCTTC